What follows are 30 T cell receptor beta chains derived from one specimen sequenced in a study of blood T cells in healthy people across ages. The authors ran a second PCR of 7 to 11 cycles using a sample-barcoded 5' primer and a J-beta primer mix. Via MiXCR, TCRdb re-called the 5' RACE reads, giving one row per CDR3 protein. The data show 600,000 to 900,000 distinct CDR3 sequences, roughly 25% seen once. This sample was also put to use in a study of T cells of mothers and their children.

Sequencing was done on a sample of blood. These receptors were collected from a boy aged 10-17 years in good health.

The V call is TRBV7-9, the J call TRBJ1-4; D ambiguous. Germline V gene data show CDR1 as SEHNR and CDR2 as FQNEAQ (reference sequence). Trimming took off 3 bases at V and 8 bases at J, with 16 bases between the two ends. The CDR3 has 15 amino acids. The DNA for the CDR3 is TGTGCCAGCAGCTTCGACCTGACCCAAGCAGAAAAACTGTTTTTT. It is translated as CASSFDLTQAEKLFF. The full variable domain, its missing parts supplied by reference TRBV7-9 and TRBJ1-4, is DTGVSQNPRHKITKRGQNVTFRCDPISEHNRLYWYRQTLGQGPEFLTYFQNEAQLEKSRLLSDRFSAERPKGSFSTLEIQRTEQGDSAMYLCASSFDLTQAEKLFFGSGTQLSVL.

This clonotype was picked up a small number of times. This chain uses TRBV5-1 with TRBJ2-2; TRBD2 agrees at 9 bases. The V and J ends lost 4 bases and 7 bases, in that order; junction bases with no gene match: 8. Per the germline V gene, CDR1 is SGHRS and CDR2 is YFSETQ. CDR3 length equals 15 residues. The DNA for the CDR3 is TGCGCCAGCAGCCGCACGACTAGCGGAGACGGGGAGCTGTTTTTT. This gives the protein CASSRTTSGDGELFF.

This sequence joins TRBV15 and TRBJ1-2; D unresolved. The CDR3 contains 13 residues. V gave up 0 bases and J gave up 7 bases, with 9 bases separating them. Germline V CDR1 and CDR2: LNHNV, YYDKDF (reference sequence). The CDR3 bases are TGTGCCACCAGCAGAGATAAAACGGGTGGCTACACCTTC. Amino acids: CATSRDKTGGYTF.

This clonotype was seen only once. The chain is built from TRBV27 and TRBJ2-5; D not resolved. Germline V lookup: CDR1 MNHEY, CDR2 SMNVEV (reference sequence). Trimming took off 6 bases at V and 7 bases at J, with 6 bases between the two ends. This CDR3 spans 10 amino acids. CDR3 loop: CASRTRTQYF. The CDR3 DNA follows: TGTGCCAGCAGAACTCGGACCCAGTACTTC.

The CDR3 bases are TGTGCCAGCAGCTCCCGACAGGGGTCGTCCACCGGGGAGCTGTTTTTT. Protein: CASSSRQGSSTGELFF. This chain joins TRBV9 and TRBJ2-2; 8 nucleotides align to TRBD1. The V gene's germline CDR1 is SGDLS and CDR2 YYNGEE. V gave up 4 bases and J gave up 4 bases; unmatched junction bases: 9. This CDR3 has 16 amino acids.

The chain couples TRBV6-2 or TRBV6-3 to TRBJ1-1; 9 nucleotides align to TRBD1. The germline V gene encodes CDR1 MNHEY and CDR2 SVGEGT. Trimming took 8 bases from V and 4 from J; bases not matched to a gene: 5. The CDR3 consists of 13 residues. The CDR3, as DNA: TGTGCCAGCCGAGGGACAGGGATCACTGAAGCTTTCTTT. It is translated as CASRGTGITEAFF.

The chain joins TRBV20-1 to TRBJ1-3, with a tentative D call TRBD1 (5 bases). Germline V gene sequence: CDR1 DFQATT, CDR2 SNEGSKA (reference sequence). The CDR3 consists of 14 residues. With 0 bases removed from V and 4 bases from J, the gap between germline ends came to 10 bases. In DNA form, the CDR3 reads TGCAGTGCTAGAGATCCCGCAGGGGGAAACACCATATATTTT. This codes for CSARDPAGGNTIYF.

V gene TRBV3-1 combines with J gene TRBJ2-1; no firm D call. Germline CDR1 reads LGHDT; CDR2 reads YNNKEL (reference sequence). Between the trimmed V and J ends, which lost 3 bases and 5 bases, there was a span of 8 bases. The length of the CDR3 is 13 residues. CDR3: CASSQIYNNEQFF. DNA of the CDR3: TGTGCCAGCAGCCAGATTTACAACAATGAGCAGTTCTTC.

This clonotype has just a few counts. This chain links TRBV28 with TRBJ1-2; tentatively, D is TRBD1 (5 bases). Germline CDR1 is MDHEN and CDR2 is SYDVKM. The CDR3 runs 15 residues. V lost 0 bases and J lost 7, with 15 bases in between. The CDR3 region has the DNA TGTGCCAGCAGTTTATGCTGGGAAGACAGTTGTGGCTACACCTTC. Amino acids: CASSLCWEDSCGYTF.

The chain recombines TRBV4-2 with TRBJ1-5, with D uncertain. There are 16 residues in the CDR3. V was trimmed by 5 bases and J by 0 bases, leaving 14 bases between them. Germline CDR1 reads LGHNA; CDR2 reads YNFKEQ. This chain's CDR3 is CASSAIRTDSNQPQHF. For the CDR3, the DNA is TGTGCCAGCAGCGCCATCCGGACGGATAGCAATCAGCCCCAGCATTTT.

This clonotype came up a few times. V is TRBV7-2 and J is TRBJ2-5, with D possibly matching TRBD2 (6 bases). The CDR3 contains 14 residues. Trimming stripped 5 bases from V and 4 bases from J, with 14 bases between. Germline CDR1 is SGHTA and CDR2 is FQGNSA. CDR3 residues: CASSQRRGGETQYF. CDR3 sequence (DNA): TGTGCCAGCAGCCAGAGGAGGGGCGGAGAGACCCAGTACTTC.

The V call is TRBV10-3, the J call TRBJ2-2, with TRBD2 matching over 9 bases. Germline loops: CDR1 ENHRY, CDR2 SYGVKD. V was clipped by 3 bases and J by 6 bases; unmatched bases: 8. The length of the CDR3 is 16 residues. The CDR3 spells CAISEGSGGLPGELFF. The CDR3 nucleotides read TGTGCCATCAGTGAAGGTAGCGGGGGACTTCCCGGGGAGCTGTTTTTT.

This chain uses TRBV6-5 with TRBJ2-5; TRBD1 might be the D (6 bases). This CDR3 has 14 amino acids. Germline assignment: CDR1 MNHEY and CDR2 SVGAGI. V lost 7 bases, J lost 7 bases, and 19 bases lay in between. CDR3 coding DNA: TGTGCCAGCAACCTACGTGGGGGCCAGGGGACCCAGTACTTC. It is translated as CASNLRGGQGTQYF.

This clonotype has just a few counts. The rearrangement uses TRBV15 and TRBJ1-3; no clear D gene. The CDR3 is 16 residues long. The germline V gene encodes CDR1 LNHNV and CDR2 YYDKDF (reference sequence). Trimming took 0 bases from V and 0 from J, leaving 9 bases between them. CDR3 sequence reads: CATSRDEVLSGNTIYF. CDR3 DNA: TGTGCCACCAGCAGAGATGAGGTCCTCTCTGGAAACACCATATATTTT.

The chain is built from TRBV6-5 and TRBJ1-1, with D perhaps TRBD1 (6 bases). Germline CDR1 MNHEY, CDR2 SVGAGI. The CDR3 runs to 15 residues. The V end lost 0 bases, the J end lost 1 base, and 9 bases lay between the germline ends. The CDR3 DNA reads TGTGCCAGCAGTTACTCTGGCAGGGGGAACACTGAAGCTTTCTTT. Protein: CASSYSGRGNTEAFF.

V gene TRBV24-1 combines with J gene TRBJ2-7, with D perhaps assigned TRBD1 or TRBD2 (5 bases each). The germline V gene encodes CDR1 KGHDR and CDR2 SFDVKD. This CDR3 spans 12 amino acids. Trimming stripped 5 bases from V and 6 bases from J, with 10 bases between. The DNA of the CDR3 is TGTGCCACCAGTGCCTGGGACGGCGAGCAGTACTTC. Its protein product is CATSAWDGEQYF.

The genes are TRBV2 and TRBJ1-2; D gene ambiguous. V was trimmed by 1 base and J by 1 base, leaving 7 bases between them. CDR3 length: 14 residues. Germline V gene lookup returns CDR1 SNHLY and CDR2 FYNNEI. The CDR3 sequence is CASSEGTYNYGYTF. CDR3 nucleotides: TGTGCCAGCAGTGAAGGGACTTATAACTATGGCTACACCTTC.

This clonotype occurred a few times. The chain combines TRBV10-3 with TRBJ2-2, with TRBD1 matching over 11 bases. Germline trimming cut 6 bases from V and 2 bases from J; bases unmatched to any gene: 8. This CDR3 has 17 amino acids. Looked up from germline, CDR1 is ENHRY and CDR2 is SYGVKD. CDR3 loop: CAIRGQGGLLNTGELFF. For the CDR3, the DNA is TGTGCCATCAGGGGACAGGGGGGCTTACTAAACACCGGGGAGCTGTTTTTT.

V gene TRBV20-1 combines with J gene TRBJ2-5; a possible D gene is TRBD2 (6 bases). The length of the CDR3 is 13 residues. V was trimmed by 0 bases and J by 7 bases, leaving 12 bases between them. Germline lookup yields CDR1 DFQATT and CDR2 SNEGSKA (reference sequence). CDR3 sequence: CSARDPLGGTQYF. CDR3 in DNA: TGCAGTGCTAGAGATCCCCTGGGAGGGACCCAGTACTTC.

This clonotype was detected only a few times. The chain carries TRBV24-1 and TRBJ1-5; D might be TRBD1 (5 bases). The CDR3 sequence is 15 residues long. The ends were cut back, 4 bases at V and 7 bases at J, with 16 bases in the middle. Germline V gives CDR1 KGHDR, CDR2 SFDVKD. The CDR3 nucleotides read TGTGCCACCAGTGACCCCCGGTGGAAGGGGCAGCCCCAGCATTTT. Its protein is CATSDPRWKGQPQHF.

The chain employs TRBV7-9 and TRBJ2-1, with D tentatively TRBD2 (6 bases). The V gene's germline CDR1 is SEHNR and CDR2 FQNEAQ (reference sequence). Trimming removed 2 bases from V and 12 bases from J, with 20 bases in between. CDR3 length: 15 residues. The CDR3 here is CASSLFRDSRLRQFF. CDR3 nucleotides: TGTGCCAGCAGCTTATTCCGGGACTCCCGATTACGGCAGTTCTTC.

This clonotype was detected only once. The CDR3 spells CASAGHMNTEAFF. The CDR3 coding sequence is TGTGCCAGCGCGGGACATATGAACACTGAAGCTTTCTTT. The chain recombines TRBV2 with TRBJ1-1, with D possibly TRBD1 on 6 matching bases. Germline V CDR1 and CDR2: SNHLY, FYNNEI. The CDR3 loop spans 13 amino acids. Trimming cost V 8 bases and J 0 bases, with 10 bases left between them. Based on the CDR3 plus reference TRBV2 and TRBJ1-1, the full variable domain is EPEVTQTPSHQVTQMGQEVILRCVPISNHLYFYWYRQILGQKVEFLVSFYNNEISEKSEIFDDQFSVERPDGSNFTLKIRSTKLEDSAMYFCASAGHMNTEAFFGQGTRLTVV.

V is TRBV29-1 and J is TRBJ2-2, with D tentatively TRBD1 or TRBD2 (5 bases each). Trimming cost V 7 bases and J 3 bases, with 9 bases left between them. The CDR3 spans 12 residues. Germline CDR1 SQVTM, CDR2 ANQGSEA. CDR3 region: CSGGSDTGELFF. The CDR3 DNA reads as TGCAGCGGGGGGTCGGACACCGGGGAGCTGTTTTTT.

This clonotype came up a few times. The rearrangement uses TRBV6-5 and TRBJ1-6, with D uncertain. This CDR3 has 14 residues. CDR1 MNHEY and CDR2 SVGAGI come from the germline V gene. Trimming removed 6 bases from V and 4 bases from J, with 10 bases in between. The CDR3 DNA reads TGTGCCAGCAGATTCGGATCTTATAATTCACCCCTCCACTTT. Translated: CASRFGSYNSPLHF.

This clonotype has only a few counts. The V and J genes are TRBV10-3 and TRBJ2-3, with 12 nucleotides matching TRBD2. Unmatched junction bases numbered 11, after V lost 7 bases and J lost 3 bases. Germline V CDR1 and CDR2: ENHRY, SYGVKD. The CDR3 is 17 amino acids. CDR3 sequence reads: CAIKGQLAGGGTDTQYF. The CDR3 nucleotides read TGTGCCATCAAGGGCCAACTAGCGGGGGGCGGTACAGATACGCAGTATTTT.

In this sample, this clonotype turned up a few times. The V call is TRBV10-3, the J call TRBJ2-3; D perhaps matches TRBD2 (7 bases). This CDR3 comprises 14 residues. From germline, CDR1 is ENHRY and CDR2 SYGVKD. The ends were cut back, 4 bases at V and 3 bases at J, with 11 bases in the middle. CDR3 residues: CAISAEGGTDTQYF. The DNA of the CDR3 is TGTGCCATCAGTGCAGAGGGGGGGACAGATACGCAGTATTTT.

The gene calls are TRBV5-1 and TRBJ2-3; TRBD1 matches 9 bases. With 3 bases clipped from V and 4 bases from J, the junction kept 9 bases outside the gene matches. The CDR3 covers 16 residues. Germline V gene data show CDR1 as SGHRS and CDR2 as YFSETQ. CDR3 protein: CASSSEGQGLADTQYF. The CDR3 DNA follows: TGCGCCAGCAGCTCAGAGGGACAGGGTCTCGCAGATACGCAGTATTTT. Looking up the rest from reference TRBV5-1 and TRBJ2-3 gives the full variable domain: KAGVTQTPRYLIKTRGQQVTLSCSPISGHRSVSWYQQTPGQGLQFLFEYFSETQRNKGNFPGRFSGRQFSNSRSEMNVSTLELGDSALYLCASSSEGQGLADTQYFGPGTRLTVL.

This chain connects TRBV12-3 or TRBV12-4 to TRBJ2-5; TRBD1 aligns across 9 bases. This CDR3 has 14 amino acids. V lost 7 bases and J lost 6; bases outside the gene matches: 9. The CDR3 region has the DNA TGTGCCAGCAACCGGGACAGGGCTCAGCAGACCCAGTACTTC. Translated, it gives CASNRDRAQQTQYF.

Note on this clonotype: At one boundary the junction diverges from the germline segment, which might be a read error. CDR3 in DNA: TGTGCCAGCAGCTTGGTGGCCTTGGGAGGGGCCGACGTCCTGACTTTC. Amino acid sequence: CASSLVALGGADVLTF. This chain links TRBV7-2 with TRBJ2-6, with 7 nucleotides matching TRBD2. CDR3 length equals 16 residues. Germline assignment: CDR1 SGHTA and CDR2 FQGNSA.

V usage is TRBV14 and J usage is TRBJ2-5; tentatively, D is TRBD1 or TRBD2 (5 bases each). V was cut by 0 bases and J by 5 bases, with 10 bases left in between. Germline lookup yields CDR1 SGHDN and CDR2 FVKESK. The CDR3 covers 14 residues. For the CDR3, the DNA is TGTGCCAGCAGCCAAGAACCGGGGCTGGAGACCCAGTACTTC. It codes for CASSQEPGLETQYF.